This T cell receptor beta chain was captured in a study of identical twins. In regard to this clonotype: The junction shows a germline mismatch at one end, possibly a read error.

Germline V gene lookup returns CDR1 SNHLY and CDR2 FYNNEI. The CDR3 length is 14 residues. From the 5' RACE reads, TCRdb called clonotypes with MiXCR, one entry per CDR3 protein. The sample carries around 1.7 million distinct CDR3 sequences, under 35% recorded once. The chain joins TRBV2 to TRBJ1-6; tentatively, D is TRBD1 (6 bases). Sequences were obtained from cord blood. The sequence came from a newborn girl in good health. The CDR3 region has the DNA TGTGCCAGCAGTGCCGGACAGCCAAATTCACCCCCCCACTTT. Translation: CASSAGQPNSPPHF.